The present T cell receptor (beta chain) was sequenced within a study of T cell repertoires in aging, cancer and after chemotherapy. TRB rearrangements spanning V, D and J were amplified using mixed TRB-A/B primers. TCRdb fed the multiplex PCR reads into MiXCR, producing one record per CDR3 protein. Of just over 9,000 distinct CDR3 sequences in the sample, about 25% are singletons; the top ten hold roughly 13%. By sample share, this clonotype is medium-sized. Trimming cost V 3 bases and J 2 bases, with 1 base left between them. The CDR3 is 12 amino acids. Germline V lookup: CDR1 MNHEY, CDR2 SMNVEV (reference sequence). Peripheral blood genomic DNA, not sorted cells or RNA, was the template.

The chain joins TRBV27 to TRBJ2-2, with D unresolved. The receptor comes from a human donor with a blood cancer. The donor label of this sample is uncertain. The sample taken for sequencing was blood. This CDR3 reads CASSFNTGELFF. As DNA, the CDR3 is TGTGCCAGCAGTTTCAACACCGGGGAGCTGTTTTTT.